The sequence of this T cell receptor (beta chain) was determined in a study of blood T cell repertoires in COVID-19. As for the study in general: PBMCs, B-cell-depleted T cells, or T cells provided the cDNA or gDNA that made up the material.

Sequenced by immunoSEQ multiplex PCR; TCRdb stores in-frame clones only, minus some. Of over 400,000 clones in the sample, 80% to 90% were seen once. The source of this sequence is a human donor in a cohort sampled during active COVID-19. Material: peripheral blood.

The CDR3 loop reads CASSTDSFNYGYTF. The CDR3 bases are TGTGCCAGCAGCACGGACAGTTTTAACTATGGCTACACCTTC. This chain uses TRBV3-1 (or the pseudogene TRBV3-2) with TRBJ1-2; D is perhaps TRBD1 (6 bases). V was clipped by 5 bases and J by 1 base, with 11 bases between them. Germline V lookup: CDR1 LGHDT, CDR2 YNNKEL (reference sequence). This CDR3 has 14 amino acids.